Below, one T cell receptor beta chain is given with its context. The antigen is not known. This entry comes from a study of cytotoxic CD8 clonotypes in ibrutinib-treated CLL. As for the study in general: Across the patients, around 10 were relapsed/refractory, more than 14 treatment-naive and 17 to 18 IGHV unmutated.

Clones were sequenced by immunoSEQ multiplex PCR, and TCRdb holds only the in-frame ones, with some missing. The sample shows about 310,000 clones, 80% of them seen only once. TCR beta libraries used about 2 micrograms of DNA from cryopreserved PBMCs. Study outcomes and limitations: Clonality increased at ibrutinib response, then returned toward baseline at progression.

The material was PBMCs, obtained before ibrutinib treatment. This clonotype was obtained from a human donor with chronic lymphocytic leukemia.

CDR3 region: CASSGDRGNEKLFF. Here the CDR3 DNA reads TGTGCCAGCAGTGGAGACAGGGGTAATGAAAAACTGTTTTTT. The V call is TRBV6-1, the J call TRBJ1-4; 8 bases line up with TRBD1. CDR3 length: 14 residues. In germline, CDR1 is MNHNS, CDR2 SASEGT. V was clipped by 4 bases and J by 4 bases; unmatched bases: 2.